The 22 T cell receptor beta chains presented below share a single source sample, sequenced in a study of identical twins. Each CDR3 protein is one row after TCRdb ran MiXCR on the 5' RACE reads. Here the sample spans 470,000 or so distinct CDR3 sequences, approximately 25% being singletons. These data are also associated with another study on T cells expressing NK-cell markers.

The sample comprised CD4+ T cells sorted from blood. The source of these receptors is a young woman in good health.

The chain employs TRBV29-1 and TRBJ2-2; tentatively, D is TRBD2 (6 bases). CDR3 length equals 15 residues. The germline V gene has CDR1 SQVTM and CDR2 ANQGSEA. V was trimmed by 5 bases and J by 7 bases, leaving 20 bases between them. In nucleotides, the CDR3 is TGCAGCGTTAGCACGGAGGGATCTAACGGCGGGGAGCTGTTTTTT. It translates to CSVSTEGSNGGELFF.

This clonotype showed up just once. The rearrangement uses TRBV7-8 and TRBJ2-1, with 10 bases lining up with TRBD2. After removal of 5 bases from V and 6 bases from J, the junction contained 10 bases not matched to a gene. The CDR3 spans 16 residues. The V gene's germline CDR1 is SGHVS and CDR2 FQNEAQ. CDR3 bases: TGTGCCAGCAGCCCACTGATAGCGGGGGGCCGCAATGAGCAGTTCTTC. It translates to CASSPLIAGGRNEQFF.

This clonotype was detected a few times. The V gene is TRBV29-1, the J gene TRBJ2-5, with D uncertain. Trimming cost V 7 bases and J 5 bases, with 8 bases left between them. Germline loops: CDR1 SQVTM, CDR2 ANQGSEA. This CDR3 contains 10 residues. CDR3 residues: CSAAMETQYF. The CDR3 nucleotides are TGCAGCGCTGCGATGGAGACCCAGTACTTC.

The chain has TRBV14 and TRBJ2-1; the D gene is possibly TRBD1 (6 bases). Trimming pared 4 bases from V and 7 bases from J, leaving 29 bases between. The germline gives CDR1 SGHDN, CDR2 FVKESK. CDR3 length: 19 residues. CDR3 nucleotide sequence: TGTGCCAGCAGCCGAGAGAGAGGCCTTACAGGGACCTTTGGGAATGAGCAGTTCTTC. It yields the protein CASSRERGLTGTFGNEQFF.

This clonotype was seen a handful of times. The CDR3 loop is CASSLRTGEHYEQYF. In DNA form, the CDR3 reads TGTGCCAGCAGTCTAAGGACAGGCGAGCACTACGAGCAGTACTTC. V gene TRBV27 combines with J gene TRBJ2-7; 7 bases map to TRBD1. The ends lost 5 bases at V and 3 bases at J; junction bases unmatched: 10. The CDR3 has 15 residues. Germline CDR1 is MNHEY and CDR2 is SMNVEV (reference sequence).

This chain joins TRBV10-3 and TRBJ2-1; 14 bases align to TRBD2. The CDR3 has 17 residues. J lost 2 bases, V lost 6 bases, and 6 bases had no gene match. Germline CDR1 and CDR2: ENHRY and SYGVKD. CDR3 nucleotides: TGTGCCATCAGCCCCGGGACTAGCGGGAGCGCCTACAATGAGCAGTTCTTC. This encodes CAISPGTSGSAYNEQFF.

The chain joins TRBV5-1 to TRBJ2-2; D is unclear. Trimming removed 1 base at V and 0 bases at J, with 10 bases between. The germline V gene encodes CDR1 SGHRS and CDR2 YFSETQ. The CDR3 spans 16 residues. The CDR3 here is CASSLSAYANTGELFF. The CDR3 DNA is TGCGCCAGCAGCTTGTCAGCCTACGCGAACACCGGGGAGCTGTTTTTT.

This clonotype has more than one count but fewer than ten. The chain has TRBV10-3 and TRBJ2-1; D not certain. The CDR3 covers 13 residues. Germline V gene sequence: CDR1 ENHRY, CDR2 SYGVKD. V gave up 7 bases and J gave up 1 base, with 8 bases separating them. As DNA, the CDR3 is TGTGCCATCATGCCAGGTTCCTACAATGAGCAGTTCTTC. Its translation: CAIMPGSYNEQFF.

The chain employs TRBV7-9 and TRBJ2-1; D gene uncertain. This CDR3 has 14 residues. From germline, CDR1 is SEHNR and CDR2 FQNEAQ (reference sequence). The V end was cut by 2 bases, the J end by 1 base, with 6 bases between. The CDR3 nucleotides are TGTGCCAGCAGCTTAATAGCTTCCTACAATGAGCAGTTCTTC. This codes for CASSLIASYNEQFF.

The chain uses TRBV20-1 and TRBJ2-3; tentative D call: TRBD2 (5 bases). The CDR3 contains 13 residues. From germline, CDR1 is DFQATT and CDR2 SNEGSKA (reference sequence). Trimming took 5 bases from V and 0 from J, leaving 9 bases between them. CDR3 amino acids: CSAVRTSTDTQYF. In nucleotides, the CDR3 is TGCAGTGCTGTCAGGACTAGCACAGATACGCAGTATTTT.

The sample holds a few counts of this clonotype. J is TRBJ2-1 and V is TRBV5-6; possibly TRBD2 for D (6 bases). The CDR3 extends over 13 amino acids. The germline V and J ends were trimmed by 4 bases and 6 bases, with 11 bases remaining between them. CDR1 is SGHDT and CDR2 is YYEEEE in the germline V gene. CDR3 in DNA: TGTGCCAGCAGCAAGGGACTGATCAATGAGCAGTTCTTC. It specifies CASSKGLINEQFF.

V and J are TRBV5-6 and TRBJ2-7, with 10 bases aligning to TRBD2. Germline CDR1 reads SGHDT; CDR2 reads YYEEEE. This CDR3 is 16 amino acids long. V was pared by 4 bases and J by 3 bases, with 10 bases of the junction left unmatched. In nucleotides, the CDR3 is TGTGCCAGCAGCCGGAGAGTAGCGGGGGGCCACTACGAGCAGTACTTC. Translated: CASSRRVAGGHYEQYF.

At least ten counts were recorded for this clonotype. J is TRBJ1-3 and V is TRBV6-5; no firm D call. Trimming removed 2 bases at V and 4 bases at J, with 0 bases between. Per germline, CDR1 MNHEY and CDR2 SVGAGI. The CDR3 contains 11 residues. The CDR3 reads CASSYGNTIYF. The CDR3 DNA reads as TGTGCCAGCAGTTACGGAAACACCATATATTTT.

The chain is built from TRBV6-5 and TRBJ2-7, with 7 bases lining up with TRBD1. This CDR3 comprises 14 residues. J lost 1 base, V lost 2 bases, and 2 bases had no gene match. Germline CDR1 is MNHEY and CDR2 is SVGAGI. CDR3 coding DNA: TGTGCCAGCAGTTACAAGGGACAGTCCTACGAGCAGTACTTC. Its protein is CASSYKGQSYEQYF.

V is TRBV20-1 and J is TRBJ2-1; 15 bases map to TRBD2. Losses at the gene ends were 4 bases for V and 5 bases for J; bases not matched to a gene: 3. The germline gives CDR1 DFQATT, CDR2 SNEGSKA (reference sequence). CDR3 size: 15 residues. This CDR3 reads CSATGTSGGNNEQFF. The CDR3 nucleotides are TGCAGTGCTACCGGGACTAGCGGGGGGAACAATGAGCAGTTCTTC.

This clonotype was seen only a few times. The chain links TRBV6-5 to TRBJ1-6, with D possibly matching TRBD1 (6 bases). Trimming shortened V by 2 bases and J by 8 bases, and 10 bases separated the two germline ends. The CDR3 has 14 amino acids. Germline CDR1 and CDR2: MNHEY and SVGAGI. The CDR3 DNA reads as TGTGCCAGCAGTTACGCAGGGGTCTATTCACCCCTCCACTTT. Amino acids: CASSYAGVYSPLHF.

The J gene is TRBJ1-6, the V gene TRBV6-5; D remains ambiguous. This CDR3 is 14 amino acids long. V lost 4 bases to trimming and J lost 10 bases, with 14 bases between them. Germline CDR1 and CDR2: MNHEY and SVGAGI. This CDR3 reads CASSFAFGESPLHF. As DNA, the CDR3 is TGTGCCAGCAGTTTTGCGTTTGGGGAATCACCCCTCCACTTT.

The rearrangement links TRBV11-2 to TRBJ2-1; D gene uncertain. This CDR3 region has 11 residues. V dropped 1 base and J dropped 10 bases, with 5 bases sitting between them. Germline CDR1 reads SGHAT; CDR2 reads FQNNGV. CDR3 amino acids: CASSLVEEQFF. The CDR3 nucleotides are TGTGCCAGCAGCTTAGTGGAAGAGCAGTTCTTC.

The V gene is TRBV4-1, the J gene TRBJ1-2; 7 positions agree with TRBD1. This CDR3 comprises 14 residues. Germline assignment: CDR1 MGHRA and CDR2 YSYEKL. Trimming removed 5 bases from V and 6 bases from J; junction bases left unmatched: 9. CDR3 coding DNA: TGCGCCAGCAGCAAAGGGCCAGGGGGGAATGGCTACACCTTC. This sequence encodes CASSKGPGGNGYTF.

The V call is TRBV20-1, the J call TRBJ2-1, with D possibly matching TRBD2 (7 bases). CDR3 length equals 14 residues. Germline-derived CDR1 and CDR2 are DFQATT and SNEGSKA (reference sequence). Trimming took off 3 bases at V and 12 bases at J, with 21 bases between the two ends. CDR3 nucleotide sequence: TGCAGTGCTAGTTCTAGCGGCAGGGGCGGGGGGCAGTTCTTC. This gives the protein CSASSSGRGGGQFF.

The sample holds a few counts of this clonotype. The V call is TRBV6-1, the J call TRBJ2-6; 8 positions agree with TRBD2. CDR1 is MNHNS and CDR2 is SASEGT in the germline V gene. The CDR3 spans 17 residues. Trimming cost V 5 bases and J 1 base; bases outside gene matches: 7. CDR3: CASSKDRGGSGANVLTF. The CDR3 DNA is TGTGCCAGCAGTAAGGATCGGGGGGGATCTGGGGCCAACGTCCTGACTTTC.

This clonotype has just a few counts. The rearrangement joins TRBV20-1 to TRBJ2-4; D uncertain. The germline V and J ends were trimmed by 4 bases and 11 bases, with 18 bases remaining between them. Germline-derived CDR1 and CDR2 are DFQATT and SNEGSKA (reference sequence). CDR3 length: 13 amino acids. This CDR3 is CSAIEYPKGLQYF. CDR3 coding DNA: TGCAGTGCTATCGAATACCCCAAAGGGCTTCAGTACTTC.